The 16 T cell receptor beta chains listed next were all sequenced from one sample in a study of blood T cell repertoires in COVID-19. Libraries were prepared by immunoSEQ multiplex PCR; TCRdb keeps only in-frame clonotypes and omits some of them. The repertoire holds hundreds of thousands of clones, with about four fifths as singletons. The sequencing input was PBMCs or T cells enriched from blood (not recorded which). These TCRs come from a woman between 45 and 60 years old who had been exposed to COVID-19.

The chain has TRBV10-3 and TRBJ2-3; unclear D gene. The germline V and J ends were trimmed by 10 bases and 0 bases, with 8 bases remaining between them. This CDR3 contains 12 residues. Germline V lookup: CDR1 ENHRY, CDR2 SYGVKD. The CDR3 protein is CATATSTDTQYF. The CDR3 bases are TGTGCCACCGCGACTAGCACAGATACGCAGTATTTT.

This sequence joins TRBV5-1 and TRBJ1-1, with 9 bases lining up with TRBD1. The V and J ends lost 0 bases and 11 bases, in that order; junction bases with no gene match: 2. The V gene's germline CDR1 is SGHRS and CDR2 YFSETQ. The CDR3 spans 12 residues. The CDR3 bases are TGCGCCAGCAGCTTGGGGGACAGGGTGGCTTTCTTT. Its translation is CASSLGDRVAFF. The whole variable domain, filled in from reference TRBV5-1 and TRBJ1-1, reads KAGVTQTPRYLIKTRGQQVTLSCSPISGHRSVSWYQQTPGQGLQFLFEYFSETQRNKGNFPGRFSGRQFSNSRSEMNVSTLELGDSALYLCASSLGDRVAFFGQGTRLTVV.

This chain uses TRBV7-9 with TRBJ1-2; 8 nucleotides align to TRBD1. This CDR3 has 15 amino acids. V shed 4 bases, J shed 7 bases, and the junction held 11 bases outside the gene matches. CDR1 SEHNR and CDR2 FQNEAQ come from the germline V gene (reference sequence). This CDR3 is CASSSTDRGESGYTF. CDR3 nucleotides: TGTGCCAGCAGCTCCACCGACAGGGGCGAAAGTGGCTACACCTTC.

The chain joins TRBV29-1 to TRBJ1-4; perhaps TRBD1 as D (5 bases). This CDR3 region has 17 residues. The V end was cut by 5 bases, the J end by 8 bases, with 27 bases between. Per the germline V gene, CDR1 is SQVTM and CDR2 is ANQGSEA. CDR3 nucleotide sequence: TGCAGCGTTCCTTTTGGGGCCATCCGGGCGAGCGGGGAAAAACTGTTTTTT. This gives the protein CSVPFGAIRASGEKLFF. Supplemented by reference TRBV29-1 and TRBJ1-4, the full variable domain reads SAVISQKPSRDICQRGTSLTIQCQVDSQVTMMFWYRQQPGQSLTLIATANQGSEATYESGFVIDKFPISRPNLTFSTLTVSNMSPEDSSIYLCSVPFGAIRASGEKLFFGSGTQLSVL.

V gene TRBV27 combines with J gene TRBJ2-5, with D tentatively TRBD1 (6 bases). The CDR3 covers 15 residues. Trimming removed 3 bases at V and 0 bases at J, with 11 bases between. CDR1 and CDR2 from the germline V gene are MNHEY and SMNVEV (reference sequence). The chain's CDR3 is CASSLGAAYQETQYF. For the CDR3, the DNA is TGTGCCAGCAGTTTGGGGGCAGCGTACCAAGAGACCCAGTACTTC.

The rearrangement links TRBV3-1 (or the pseudogene TRBV3-2) to TRBJ2-1; 10 nucleotides line up with TRBD2. The CDR3 runs to 16 residues. V shed 1 base and J 7 bases; nucleotides not matched to a gene: 7. Germline loops: CDR1 LGHDT, CDR2 YNNKEL (reference sequence). The CDR3 DNA is TGTGCCAGCAGCCAAGCTAGCGGGGGCCGTAATAATGAGCAGTTCTTC. Its translation: CASSQASGGRNNEQFF.

The chain carries TRBV5-1 and TRBJ2-1; D is perhaps TRBD2 (7 bases). V lost 0 bases and J 7 bases, leaving 11 bases between the germline ends. The CDR3 spans 14 residues. The germline CDR1 and CDR2 sequences are SGHRS and YFSETQ. CDR3: CASSLVRGGNEQFF. In DNA, the CDR3 is TGCGCCAGCAGCTTGGTTAGGGGGGGTAATGAGCAGTTCTTC.

The chain combines TRBV2 with TRBJ1-5; a weak D match, TRBD1 (5 bases). V was cut by 11 bases and J by 2 bases, with 13 bases left in between. Per germline, CDR1 SNHLY and CDR2 FYNNEI. CDR3 length: 13 residues. The CDR3 is CAASRGGNQPQHF. The CDR3, as DNA: TGTGCCGCCTCACGGGGGGGCAATCAGCCCCAGCATTTT.

This chain uses TRBV27 with TRBJ2-2; TRBD2 matches at 7 bases. V shed 6 bases and J 7 bases; nucleotides not matched to a gene: 11. The CDR3 spans 15 residues. Germline loops: CDR1 MNHEY, CDR2 SMNVEV (reference sequence). The CDR3 coding sequence is TGTGCCAGCAGCACCTTAGCGGGTTCCGGCGGGGAGCTGTTTTTT. Its protein is CASSTLAGSGGELFF.

The DNA of the CDR3 is TGTGCCAGCAGCTTAGCCCGAGCAACTAATGAAAAACTGTTTTTT. Protein: CASSLARATNEKLFF. The chain couples TRBV7-8 to TRBJ1-4, with D hard to call. Trimming stripped 0 bases from V and 0 bases from J, with 5 bases between. Germline assignment: CDR1 SGHVS and CDR2 FQNEAQ. This CDR3 is 15 amino acids long. Filled out from reference TRBV7-8 and TRBJ1-4, the complete variable domain reads GAGVSQSPRYKVAKRGQDVALRCDPISGHVSLFWYQQALGQGPEFLTYFQNEAQLDKSGLPSDRFFAERPEGSVSTLKIQRTQQEDSAVYLCASSLARATNEKLFFGSGTQLSVL.

In this sample, this clone turned up a few times. V gene TRBV7-2 combines with J gene TRBJ1-3, with D unclear. This CDR3 spans 15 amino acids. The germline V and J ends were trimmed by 1 base and 0 bases, with 7 bases remaining between them. Germline CDR1 reads SGHTA; CDR2 reads FQGNSA. The CDR3: CASSLGSGSGNTIYF. Here the CDR3 DNA reads TGTGCCAGCAGCTTAGGCAGCGGCTCTGGAAACACCATATATTTT.

This clone was counted a single time. The J gene is TRBJ1-5, the V gene TRBV24-1; 8 bases fit TRBD1. This CDR3 is 14 amino acids long. The ends lost 7 bases at V and 5 bases at J; junction bases unmatched: 6. The germline CDR1 and CDR2 sequences are KGHDR and SFDVKD. The CDR3 DNA follows: TGTGCCACCAGCGACAGGGGATTGGATCAGCCCCAGCATTTT. This sequence encodes CATSDRGLDQPQHF.

This chain connects TRBV27 to TRBJ1-1; possibly TRBD1 for D (6 bases). This CDR3 contains 16 residues. V lost 6 bases to trimming and J lost 1 base, with 18 bases between them. Germline loops: CDR1 MNHEY, CDR2 SMNVEV (reference sequence). CDR3 residues: CASSPSRGEKNTEAFF. Here the CDR3 DNA reads TGTGCCAGCAGCCCCAGCAGGGGCGAAAAGAACACTGAAGCTTTCTTT.

This clone came up once. A read error may account for a junction end that differs from germline. The rearrangement links TRBV15 to TRBJ2-3, with D possibly being TRBD2 (7 bases). Germline-derived CDR1 and CDR2 are LNHNV and YYDKDF (reference sequence). The CDR3 runs to 16 residues. CDR3 loop: CATSRGGLAGTDTQYF. CDR3 in DNA: TGTGCCACCAGTAGAGGGGGGCTAGCGGGCACAGATACGCAGTATTTT.

The table lists this clone with a few counts. The chain carries TRBV7-3 and TRBJ1-1; D unclear. V was trimmed by 4 bases and J by 3 bases, leaving 9 bases between them. Germline CDR1 SGHTA, CDR2 FQGTGA. The CDR3 has 13 amino acids. CDR3 DNA: TGTGCCAGCAGCTCGGAGCCCTACACTGAAGCTTTCTTT. Translated, it gives CASSSEPYTEAFF.

The chain is built from TRBV24-1 and TRBJ2-3, with D possibly TRBD2 on 6 matching bases. The CDR3 covers 15 residues. The V end was cut by 9 bases, the J end by 1 base, with 16 bases between. CDR1 and CDR2 (germline): KGHDR, SFDVKD. Here the CDR3 reads CATARGTAGTDTQYF. The CDR3 region has the DNA TGTGCCACCGCCCGCGGGACGGCGGGCACAGATACGCAGTATTTT.